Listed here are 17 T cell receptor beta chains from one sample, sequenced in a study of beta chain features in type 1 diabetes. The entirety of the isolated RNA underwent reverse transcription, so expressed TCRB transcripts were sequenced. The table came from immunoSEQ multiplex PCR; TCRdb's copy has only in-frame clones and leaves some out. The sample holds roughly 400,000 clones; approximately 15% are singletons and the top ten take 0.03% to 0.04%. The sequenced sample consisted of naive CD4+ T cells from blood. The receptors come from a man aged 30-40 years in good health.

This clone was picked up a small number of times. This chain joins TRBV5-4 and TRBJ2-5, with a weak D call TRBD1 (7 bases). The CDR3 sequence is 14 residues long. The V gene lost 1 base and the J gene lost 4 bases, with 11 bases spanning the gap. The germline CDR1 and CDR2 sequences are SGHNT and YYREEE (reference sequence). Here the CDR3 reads CASSLQGGRETQYF. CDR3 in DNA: TGTGCCAGCAGCTTGCAGGGGGGCCGAGAGACCCAGTACTTC.

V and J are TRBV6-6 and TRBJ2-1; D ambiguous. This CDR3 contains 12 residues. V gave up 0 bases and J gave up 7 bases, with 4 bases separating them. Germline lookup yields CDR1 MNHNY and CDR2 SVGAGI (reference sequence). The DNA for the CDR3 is TGTGCCAGCAGTTACTCGTTAAATGAGCAGTTCTTC. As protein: CASSYSLNEQFF.

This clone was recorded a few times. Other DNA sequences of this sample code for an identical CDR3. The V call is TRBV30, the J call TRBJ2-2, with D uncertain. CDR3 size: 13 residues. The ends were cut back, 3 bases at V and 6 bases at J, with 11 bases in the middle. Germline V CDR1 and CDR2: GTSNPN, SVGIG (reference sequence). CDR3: CAWSGDRSGELFF. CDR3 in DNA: TGTGCCTGGAGCGGTGACCGCTCCGGGGAGCTGTTTTTT.

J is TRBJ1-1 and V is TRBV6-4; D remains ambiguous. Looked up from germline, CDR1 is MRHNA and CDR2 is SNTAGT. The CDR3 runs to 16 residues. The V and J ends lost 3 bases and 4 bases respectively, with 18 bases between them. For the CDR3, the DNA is TGTGCCAGCAGTGAATGGATACGGGGTCGAGGCACTGAAGCTTTCTTT. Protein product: CASSEWIRGRGTEAFF.

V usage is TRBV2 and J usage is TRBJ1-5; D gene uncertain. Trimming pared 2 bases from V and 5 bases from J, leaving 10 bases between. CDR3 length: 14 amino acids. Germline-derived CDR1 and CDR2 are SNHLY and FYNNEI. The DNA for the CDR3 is TGTGCCAGCAGTGAATACCAGGAGTATCAGCCCCAGCATTTT. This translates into CASSEYQEYQPQHF.

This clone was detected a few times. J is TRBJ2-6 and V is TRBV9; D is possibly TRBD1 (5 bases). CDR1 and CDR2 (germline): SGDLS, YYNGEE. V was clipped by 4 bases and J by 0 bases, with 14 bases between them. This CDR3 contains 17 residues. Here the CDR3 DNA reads TGTGCCAGCAGCCTCCTGACAGAGTCCTCTGGGGCCAACGTCCTGACTTTC. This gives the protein CASSLLTESSGANVLTF.

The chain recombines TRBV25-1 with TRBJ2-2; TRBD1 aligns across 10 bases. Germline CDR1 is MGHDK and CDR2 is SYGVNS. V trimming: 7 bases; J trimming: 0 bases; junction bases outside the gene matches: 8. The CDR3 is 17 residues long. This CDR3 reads CASKSPGTGANTGELFF. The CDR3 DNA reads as TGTGCCAGCAAATCTCCCGGGACAGGGGCGAACACCGGGGAGCTGTTTTTT.

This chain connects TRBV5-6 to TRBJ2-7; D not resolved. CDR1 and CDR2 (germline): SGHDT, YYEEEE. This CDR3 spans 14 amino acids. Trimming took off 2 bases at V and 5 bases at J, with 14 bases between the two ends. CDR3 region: CASSLSGAYHEQYV. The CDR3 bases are TGTGCCAGCAGCTTAAGTGGAGCTTACCACGAGCAGTACGTC.

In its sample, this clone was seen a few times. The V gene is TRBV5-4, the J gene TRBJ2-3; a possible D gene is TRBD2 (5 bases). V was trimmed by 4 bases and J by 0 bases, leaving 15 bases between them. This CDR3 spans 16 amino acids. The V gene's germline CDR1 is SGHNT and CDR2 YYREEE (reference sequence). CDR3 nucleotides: TGTGCCAGCAGCCTTAGGGCTAGCACCAGCACAGATACGCAGTATTTT. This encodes CASSLRASTSTDTQYF.

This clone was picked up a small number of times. CDR3: CASMLSGAGYTF. CDR3 sequence (DNA): TGTGCCAGTATGTTGTCGGGTGCTGGCTACACCTTC. The rearrangement links TRBV19 to TRBJ1-2; the D is unclear. The germline gives CDR1 LNHDA, CDR2 SQIVND (reference sequence). Trimming removed 7 bases at V and 7 bases at J, with 13 bases between. The CDR3 has 12 residues. Filled out from reference TRBV19 and TRBJ1-2, the complete variable domain reads DGGITQSPKYLFRKEGQNVTLSCEQNLNHDAMYWYRQDPGQGLRLIYYSQIVNDFQKGDIAEGYSVSREKKESFPLTVTSAQKNPTAFYLCASMLSGAGYTFGSGTRLTVV.

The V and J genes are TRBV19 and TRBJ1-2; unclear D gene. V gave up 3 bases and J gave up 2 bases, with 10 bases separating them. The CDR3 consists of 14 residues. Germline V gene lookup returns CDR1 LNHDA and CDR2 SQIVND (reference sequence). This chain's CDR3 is CASSIGTTNYGYTF. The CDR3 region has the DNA TGTGCCAGTAGTATCGGCACAACAAACTATGGCTACACCTTC.

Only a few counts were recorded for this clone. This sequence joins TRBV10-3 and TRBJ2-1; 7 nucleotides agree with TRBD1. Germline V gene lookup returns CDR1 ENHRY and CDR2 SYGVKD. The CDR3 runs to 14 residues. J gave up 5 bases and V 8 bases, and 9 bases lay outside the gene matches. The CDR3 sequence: CAIYSGTDNNEQFF. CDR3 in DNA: TGTGCCATCTACTCCGGGACAGATAACAATGAGCAGTTCTTC.

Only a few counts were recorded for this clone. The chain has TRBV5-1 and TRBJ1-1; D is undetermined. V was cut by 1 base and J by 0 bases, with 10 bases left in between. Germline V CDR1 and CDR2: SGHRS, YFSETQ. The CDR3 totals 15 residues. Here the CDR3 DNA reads TGCGCCAGCAGCTTGAATCCGACCTTGAACACTGAAGCTTTCTTT. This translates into CASSLNPTLNTEAFF. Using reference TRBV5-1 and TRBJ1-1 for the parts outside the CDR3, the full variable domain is KAGVTQTPRYLIKTRGQQVTLSCSPISGHRSVSWYQQTPGQGLQFLFEYFSETQRNKGNFPGRFSGRQFSNSRSEMNVSTLELGDSALYLCASSLNPTLNTEAFFGQGTRLTVV.

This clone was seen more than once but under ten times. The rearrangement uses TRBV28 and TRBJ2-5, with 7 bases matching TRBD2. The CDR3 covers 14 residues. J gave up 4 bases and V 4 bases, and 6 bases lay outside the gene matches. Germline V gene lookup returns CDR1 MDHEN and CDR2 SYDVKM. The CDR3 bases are TGTGCCAGCAGTTGGGGAGGGGTAGCAGAGACCCAGTACTTC. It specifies CASSWGGVAETQYF.

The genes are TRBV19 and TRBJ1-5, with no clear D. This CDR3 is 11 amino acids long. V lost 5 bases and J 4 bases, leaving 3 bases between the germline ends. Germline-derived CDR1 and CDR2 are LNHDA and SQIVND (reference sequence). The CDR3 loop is CASSGNQPQHF. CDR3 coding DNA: TGTGCCAGTAGTGGAAATCAGCCCCAGCATTTT.

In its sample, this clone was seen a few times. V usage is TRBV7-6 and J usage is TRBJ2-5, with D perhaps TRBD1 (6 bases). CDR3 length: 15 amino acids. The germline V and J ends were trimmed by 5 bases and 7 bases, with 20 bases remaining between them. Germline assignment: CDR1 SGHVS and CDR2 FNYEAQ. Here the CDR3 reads CASSPGHIETGTQYF. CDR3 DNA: TGTGCCAGCAGCCCCGGACATATCGAGACAGGGACCCAGTACTTC.

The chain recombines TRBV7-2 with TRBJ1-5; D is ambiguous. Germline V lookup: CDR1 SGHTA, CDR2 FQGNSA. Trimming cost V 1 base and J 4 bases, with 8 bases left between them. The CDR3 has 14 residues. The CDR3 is CASSLEGRNQPQHF. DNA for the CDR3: TGTGCCAGCAGCTTAGAGGGCAGGAATCAGCCCCAGCATTTT. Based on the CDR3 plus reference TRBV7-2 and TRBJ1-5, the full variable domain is GAGVSQSPSNKVTEKGKDVELRCDPISGHTALYWYRQSLGQGLEFLIYFQGNSAPDKSGLPSDRFSAERTGGSVSTLTIQRTQQEDSAVYLCASSLEGRNQPQHFGDGTRLSIL.